This T cell receptor (beta chain) was captured in a study of T cell responses to AZD1222 COVID-19 vaccine. Germline V lookup: CDR1 SGHAT, CDR2 FQDESV (reference sequence). Trimming cost V 5 bases and J 2 bases; bases outside gene matches: 5. The CDR3 runs 14 residues. Using immunoSEQ multiplex PCR, the repertoire was profiled, and TCRdb retains in-frame clones only, with some absent. The sample comprises 100,000 to 150,000 clones, over 75% of which are singletons, and about 8.3% rests with the top ten. This sample comprised peripheral blood, obtained on day 0 of AZD1222 vaccination. This clonotype was sampled from an adult in good health. This chain links TRBV11-1 with TRBJ2-7; 8 bases match TRBD1. The chain's CDR3 is CASSPRTGPYEQYF. CDR3 nucleotides: TGTGCCAGCAGCCCCCGGACAGGGCCCTACGAGCAGTACTTC.